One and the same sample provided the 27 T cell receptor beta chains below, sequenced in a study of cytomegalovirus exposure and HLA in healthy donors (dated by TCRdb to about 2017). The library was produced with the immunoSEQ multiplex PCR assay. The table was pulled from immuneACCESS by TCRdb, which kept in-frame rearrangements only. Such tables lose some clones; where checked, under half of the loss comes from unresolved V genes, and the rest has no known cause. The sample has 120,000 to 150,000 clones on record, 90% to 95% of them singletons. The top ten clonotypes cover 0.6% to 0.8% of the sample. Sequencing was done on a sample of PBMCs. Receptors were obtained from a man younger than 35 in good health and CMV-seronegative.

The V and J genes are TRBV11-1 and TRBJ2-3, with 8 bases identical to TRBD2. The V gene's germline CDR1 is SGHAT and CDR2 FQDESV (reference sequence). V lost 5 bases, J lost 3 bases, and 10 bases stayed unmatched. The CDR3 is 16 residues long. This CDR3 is CASSTGTRLHTDTQYF. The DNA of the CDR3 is TGTGCCAGCAGCACCGGGACTAGACTTCATACAGATACGCAGTATTTT.

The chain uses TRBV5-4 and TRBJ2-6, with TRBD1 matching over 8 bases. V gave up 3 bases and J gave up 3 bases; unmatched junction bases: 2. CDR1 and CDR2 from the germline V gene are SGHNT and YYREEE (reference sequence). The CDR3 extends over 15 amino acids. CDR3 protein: CASSSQGGGANVLTF. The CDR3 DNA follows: TGTGCCAGCAGCTCACAGGGGGGTGGGGCCAACGTCCTGACTTTC.

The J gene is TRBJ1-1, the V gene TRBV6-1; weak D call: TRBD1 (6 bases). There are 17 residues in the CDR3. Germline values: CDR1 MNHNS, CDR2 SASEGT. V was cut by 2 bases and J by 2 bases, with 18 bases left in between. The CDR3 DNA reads TGTGCCAGCAGTGAATTGGGGTACCGGGACACCAACACTGAAGCTTTCTTT. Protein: CASSELGYRDTNTEAFF.

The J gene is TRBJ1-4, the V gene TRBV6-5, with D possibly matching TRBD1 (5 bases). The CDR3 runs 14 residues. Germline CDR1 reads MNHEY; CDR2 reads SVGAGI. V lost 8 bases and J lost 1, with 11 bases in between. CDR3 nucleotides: TGTGCCAGCCGTATAAGGGGAACTAATGAAAAACTGTTTTTT. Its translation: CASRIRGTNEKLFF.

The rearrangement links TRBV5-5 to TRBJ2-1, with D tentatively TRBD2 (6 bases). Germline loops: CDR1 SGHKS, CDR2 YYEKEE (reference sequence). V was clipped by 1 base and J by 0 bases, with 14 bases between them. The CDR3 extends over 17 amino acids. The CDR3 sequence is CASSLIRAGISYNEQFF. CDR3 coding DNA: TGTGCCAGCAGCTTGATACGAGCGGGCATCTCCTACAATGAGCAGTTCTTC.

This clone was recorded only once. CDR3 in amino acids: CASRRGQGANDEQYF. The DNA for the CDR3 is TGTGCCAGCAGGAGAGGACAGGGGGCAAACGACGAGCAGTACTTC. The chain joins TRBV7-8 to TRBJ2-7, with TRBD1 identical over 11 bases. Germline CDR1 is SGHVS and CDR2 is FQNEAQ. CDR3 length: 15 residues. J was trimmed by 5 bases and V by 6 bases; bases with no gene match: 9.

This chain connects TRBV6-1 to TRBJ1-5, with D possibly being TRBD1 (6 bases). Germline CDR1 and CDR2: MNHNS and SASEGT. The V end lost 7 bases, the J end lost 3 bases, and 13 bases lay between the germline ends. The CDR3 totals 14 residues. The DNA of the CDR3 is TGTGCCAGCACTAGGACAGAACCCAATCAGCCCCAGCATTTT. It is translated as CASTRTEPNQPQHF.

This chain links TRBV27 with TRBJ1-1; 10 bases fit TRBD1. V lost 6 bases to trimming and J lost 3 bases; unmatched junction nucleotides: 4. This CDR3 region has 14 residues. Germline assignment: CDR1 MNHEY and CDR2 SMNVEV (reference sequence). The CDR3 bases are TGTGCCAGCAGGGGGACAGGGGTCCACACTGAAGCTTTCTTT. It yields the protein CASRGTGVHTEAFF.

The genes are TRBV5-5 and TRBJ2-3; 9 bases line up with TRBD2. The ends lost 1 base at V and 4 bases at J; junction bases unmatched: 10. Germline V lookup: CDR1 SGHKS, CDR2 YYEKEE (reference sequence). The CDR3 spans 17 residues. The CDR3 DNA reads TGTGCCAGCAGCTTGCGGGCTAGCGGGGTTCCGGCAGATACGCAGTATTTT. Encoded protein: CASSLRASGVPADTQYF.

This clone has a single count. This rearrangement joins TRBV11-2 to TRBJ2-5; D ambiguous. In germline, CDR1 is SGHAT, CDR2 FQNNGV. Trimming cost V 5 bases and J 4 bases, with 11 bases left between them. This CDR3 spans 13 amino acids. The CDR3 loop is CASSQNKIETQYF. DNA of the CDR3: TGTGCCAGCAGCCAAAACAAAATAGAGACCCAGTACTTC.

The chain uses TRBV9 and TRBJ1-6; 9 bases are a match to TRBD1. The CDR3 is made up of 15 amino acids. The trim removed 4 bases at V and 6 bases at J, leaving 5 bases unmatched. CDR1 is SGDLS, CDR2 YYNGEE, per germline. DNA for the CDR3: TGTGCCAGCAGCATACAGGGGGCCATTAATTCACCCCTCCACTTT. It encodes CASSIQGAINSPLHF.

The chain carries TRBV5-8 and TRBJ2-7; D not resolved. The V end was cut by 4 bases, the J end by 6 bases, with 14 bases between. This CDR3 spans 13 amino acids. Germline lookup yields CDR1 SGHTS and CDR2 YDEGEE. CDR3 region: CASSVVLPTEQYF. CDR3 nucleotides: TGTGCCAGCAGCGTAGTCCTCCCTACCGAGCAGTACTTC.

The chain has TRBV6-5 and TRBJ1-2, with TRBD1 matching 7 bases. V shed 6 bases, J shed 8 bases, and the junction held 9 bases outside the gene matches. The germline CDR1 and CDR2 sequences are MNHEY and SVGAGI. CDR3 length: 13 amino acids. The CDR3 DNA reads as TGTGCCAGCAGGCCGGACAGGACGGCCGGCTACACCTTC. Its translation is CASRPDRTAGYTF.

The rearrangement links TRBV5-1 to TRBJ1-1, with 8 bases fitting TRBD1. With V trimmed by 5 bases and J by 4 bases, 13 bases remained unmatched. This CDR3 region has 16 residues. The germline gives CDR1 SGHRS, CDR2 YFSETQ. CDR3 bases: TGCGCCAGCAGTCTTCAGGACAGGGCCGGTGGCACTGAAGCTTTCTTT. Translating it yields CASSLQDRAGGTEAFF.

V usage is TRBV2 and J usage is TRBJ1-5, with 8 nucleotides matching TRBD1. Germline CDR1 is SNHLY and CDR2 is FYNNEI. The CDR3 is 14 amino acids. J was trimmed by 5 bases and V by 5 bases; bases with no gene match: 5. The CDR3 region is CASSQPGQDQPQHF. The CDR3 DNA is TGTGCCAGCAGTCAACCGGGACAGGATCAGCCCCAGCATTTT.

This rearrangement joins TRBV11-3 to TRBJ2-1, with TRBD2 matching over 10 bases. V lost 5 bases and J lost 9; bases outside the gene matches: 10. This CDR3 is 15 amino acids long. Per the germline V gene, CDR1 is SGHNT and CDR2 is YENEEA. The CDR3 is CASSPSSGSFSEQFF. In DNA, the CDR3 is TGTGCCAGCAGCCCCTCTAGCGGGAGTTTCAGTGAGCAGTTCTTC.

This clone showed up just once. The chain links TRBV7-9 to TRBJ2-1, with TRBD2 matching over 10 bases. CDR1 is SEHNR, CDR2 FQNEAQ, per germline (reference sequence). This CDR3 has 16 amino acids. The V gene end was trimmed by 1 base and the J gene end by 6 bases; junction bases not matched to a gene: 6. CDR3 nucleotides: TGTGCCAGCAGCTTAGTGGTCCGGACTAGCGGCAATGAGCAGTTCTTC. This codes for CASSLVVRTSGNEQFF.

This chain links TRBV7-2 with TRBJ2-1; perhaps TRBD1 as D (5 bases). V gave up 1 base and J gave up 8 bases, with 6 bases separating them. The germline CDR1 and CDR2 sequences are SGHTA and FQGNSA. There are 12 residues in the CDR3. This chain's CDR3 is CASSLGGDEQFF. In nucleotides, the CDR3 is TGTGCCAGCAGCTTAGGGGGCGATGAGCAGTTCTTC.

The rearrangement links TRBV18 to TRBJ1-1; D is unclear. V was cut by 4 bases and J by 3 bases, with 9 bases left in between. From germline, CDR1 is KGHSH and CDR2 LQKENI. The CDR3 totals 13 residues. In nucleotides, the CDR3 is TGTGCCAGCTCACGGTTAGGAGACACTGAAGCTTTCTTT. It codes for CASSRLGDTEAFF.

This CDR3 is CASSYSGGQGYEQYF. The CDR3 DNA reads as TGTGCCAGCAGTTACTCGGGGGGACAGGGCTACGAGCAGTACTTC. This chain links TRBV6-5 with TRBJ2-7; TRBD1 aligns across 9 bases. This CDR3 comprises 15 residues. With V trimmed by 0 bases and J by 3 bases, 3 bases remained unmatched. The germline CDR1 and CDR2 sequences are MNHEY and SVGAGI.

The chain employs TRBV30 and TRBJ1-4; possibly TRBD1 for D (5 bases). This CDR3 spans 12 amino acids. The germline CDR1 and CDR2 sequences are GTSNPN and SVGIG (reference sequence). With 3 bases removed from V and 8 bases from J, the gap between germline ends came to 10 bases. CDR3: CAWSREAEKLFF. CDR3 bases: TGTGCCTGGAGCAGGGAGGCCGAAAAACTGTTTTTT.

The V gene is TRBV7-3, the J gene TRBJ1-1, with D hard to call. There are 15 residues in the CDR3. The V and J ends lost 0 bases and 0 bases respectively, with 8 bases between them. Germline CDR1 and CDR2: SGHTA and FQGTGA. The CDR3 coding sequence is TGTGCCAGCAGCTTAACGGAGGGCGTGAACACTGAAGCTTTCTTT. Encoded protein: CASSLTEGVNTEAFF.

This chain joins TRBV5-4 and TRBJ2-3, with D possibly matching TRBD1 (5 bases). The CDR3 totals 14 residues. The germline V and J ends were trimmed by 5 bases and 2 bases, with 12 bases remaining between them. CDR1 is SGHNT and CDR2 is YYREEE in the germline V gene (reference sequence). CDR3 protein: CASRSQVNTDTQYF. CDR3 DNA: TGTGCCAGCAGGTCACAGGTTAACACAGATACGCAGTATTTT.

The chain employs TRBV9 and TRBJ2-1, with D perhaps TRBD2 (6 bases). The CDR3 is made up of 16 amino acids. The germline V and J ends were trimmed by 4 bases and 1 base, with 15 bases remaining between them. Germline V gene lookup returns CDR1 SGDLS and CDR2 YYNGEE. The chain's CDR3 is CASSRDFGGSYNEQFF. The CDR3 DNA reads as TGTGCCAGCAGCCGGGACTTTGGGGGATCCTACAATGAGCAGTTCTTC.

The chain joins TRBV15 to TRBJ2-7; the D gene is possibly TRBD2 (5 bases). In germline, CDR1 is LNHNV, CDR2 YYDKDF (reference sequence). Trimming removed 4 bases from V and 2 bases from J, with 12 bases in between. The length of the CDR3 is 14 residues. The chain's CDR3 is CATSNFGGAYEQYF. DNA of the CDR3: TGTGCCACCAGCAACTTCGGAGGCGCCTACGAGCAGTACTTC.

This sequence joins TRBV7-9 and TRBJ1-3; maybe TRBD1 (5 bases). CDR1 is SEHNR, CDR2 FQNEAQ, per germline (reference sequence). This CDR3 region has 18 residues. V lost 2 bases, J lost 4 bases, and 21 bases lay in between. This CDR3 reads CASSLIQGSSVAGNTIYF. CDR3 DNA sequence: TGTGCCAGCAGCTTAATCCAGGGATCGTCCGTCGCCGGAAACACCATATATTTT.

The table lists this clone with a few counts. Written as DNA, the CDR3 is TGTGCCAGCAGCTACGCGGGAAGCACAGATACGCAGTATTTT. Its protein product is CASSYAGSTDTQYF. The chain is built from TRBV7-9 and TRBJ2-3, with D perhaps matching TRBD2 (6 bases). The V end lost 4 bases, the J end lost 0 bases, and 8 bases lay between the germline ends. Germline V lookup: CDR1 SEHNR, CDR2 FQNEAQ (reference sequence). This CDR3 spans 14 amino acids.